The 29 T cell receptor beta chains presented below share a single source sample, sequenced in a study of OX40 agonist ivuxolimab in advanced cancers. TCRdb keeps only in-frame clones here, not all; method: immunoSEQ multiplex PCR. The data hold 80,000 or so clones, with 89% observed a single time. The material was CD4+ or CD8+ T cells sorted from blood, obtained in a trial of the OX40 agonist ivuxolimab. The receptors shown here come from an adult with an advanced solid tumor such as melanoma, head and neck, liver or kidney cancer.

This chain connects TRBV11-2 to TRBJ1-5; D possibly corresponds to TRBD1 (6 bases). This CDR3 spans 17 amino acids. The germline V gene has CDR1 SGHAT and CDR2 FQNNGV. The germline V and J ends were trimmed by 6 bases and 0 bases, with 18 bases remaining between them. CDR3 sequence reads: CASSPRDKGDSNQPQHF. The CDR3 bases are TGTGCCAGCAGTCCCCGGGACAAGGGGGATAGCAATCAGCCCCAGCATTTT. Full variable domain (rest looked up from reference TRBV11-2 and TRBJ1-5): EAGVAQSPRYKIIEKRQSVAFWCNPISGHATLYWYQQILGQGPKLLIQFQNNGVVDDSQLPKDRFSAERLKGVDSTLKIQPAKLEDSAVYLCASSPRDKGDSNQPQHFGDGTRLSIL.

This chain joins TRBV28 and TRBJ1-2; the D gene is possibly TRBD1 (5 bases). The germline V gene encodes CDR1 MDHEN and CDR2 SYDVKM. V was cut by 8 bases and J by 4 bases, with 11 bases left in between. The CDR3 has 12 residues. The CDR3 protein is CASARGSYGYTF. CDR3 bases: TGTGCCAGCGCCCGGGGGAGCTATGGCTACACCTTC.

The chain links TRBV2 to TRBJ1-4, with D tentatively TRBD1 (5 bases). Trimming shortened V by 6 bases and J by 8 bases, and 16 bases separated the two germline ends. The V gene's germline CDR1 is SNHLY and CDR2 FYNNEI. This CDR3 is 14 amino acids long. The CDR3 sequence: CASSSGTTGEKLFF. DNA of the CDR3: TGTGCCAGCAGCTCCGGGACGACTGGGGAAAAACTGTTTTTT.

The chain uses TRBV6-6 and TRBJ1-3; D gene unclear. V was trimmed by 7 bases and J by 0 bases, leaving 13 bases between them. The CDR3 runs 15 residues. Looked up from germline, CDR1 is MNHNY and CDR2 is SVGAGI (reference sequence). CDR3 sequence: CASTPPEASGNTIYF. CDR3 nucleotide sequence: TGTGCCAGCACCCCCCCCGAGGCCTCTGGAAACACCATATATTTT.

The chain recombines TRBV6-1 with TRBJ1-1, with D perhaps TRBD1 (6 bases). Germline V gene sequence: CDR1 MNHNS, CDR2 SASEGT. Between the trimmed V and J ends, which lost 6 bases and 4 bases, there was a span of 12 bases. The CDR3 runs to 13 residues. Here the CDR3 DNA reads TGTGCCAGCAGCCCCGGACAGCCCACTGAAGCTTTCTTT. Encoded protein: CASSPGQPTEAFF.

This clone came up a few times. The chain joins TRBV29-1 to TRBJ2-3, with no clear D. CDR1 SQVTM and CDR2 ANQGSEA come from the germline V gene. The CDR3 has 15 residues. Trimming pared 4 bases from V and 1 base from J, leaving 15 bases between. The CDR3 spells CSVGGSVPRTDTQYF. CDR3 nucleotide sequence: TGCAGCGTTGGTGGCAGCGTACCCCGCACAGATACGCAGTATTTT.

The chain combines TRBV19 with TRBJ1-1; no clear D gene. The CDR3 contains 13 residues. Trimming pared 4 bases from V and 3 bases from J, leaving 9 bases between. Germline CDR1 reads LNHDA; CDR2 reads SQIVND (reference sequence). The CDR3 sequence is CASSRTEDTEAFF. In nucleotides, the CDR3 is TGTGCCAGTAGTAGAACAGAAGACACTGAAGCTTTCTTT.

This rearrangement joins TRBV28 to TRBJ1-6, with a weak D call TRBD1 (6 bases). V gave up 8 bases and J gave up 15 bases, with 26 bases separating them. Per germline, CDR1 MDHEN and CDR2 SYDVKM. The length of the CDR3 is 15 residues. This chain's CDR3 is CASHPPGQSPTILHF. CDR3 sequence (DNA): TGTGCCAGCCACCCCCCCGGACAGTCCCCAACCATCCTCCACTTT.

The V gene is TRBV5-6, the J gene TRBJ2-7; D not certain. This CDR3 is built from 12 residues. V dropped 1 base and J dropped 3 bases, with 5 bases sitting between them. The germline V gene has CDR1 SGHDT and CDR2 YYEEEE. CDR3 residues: CASSLWGYEQYF. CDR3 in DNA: TGTGCCAGCAGCTTGTGGGGCTACGAGCAGTACTTC. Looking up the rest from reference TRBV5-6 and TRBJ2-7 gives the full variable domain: DAGVTQSPTHLIKTRGQQVTLRCSPKSGHDTVSWYQQALGQGPQFIFQYYEEEERQRGNFPDRFSGHQFPNYSSELNVNALLLGDSALYLCASSLWGYEQYFGPGTRLTVT.

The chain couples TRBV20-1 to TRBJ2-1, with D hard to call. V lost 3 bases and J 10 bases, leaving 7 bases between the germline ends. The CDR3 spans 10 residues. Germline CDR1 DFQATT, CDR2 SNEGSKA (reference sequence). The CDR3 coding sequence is TGCAGTGCTAGGAGATGGGAGCAGTTCTTC. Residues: CSARRWEQFF.

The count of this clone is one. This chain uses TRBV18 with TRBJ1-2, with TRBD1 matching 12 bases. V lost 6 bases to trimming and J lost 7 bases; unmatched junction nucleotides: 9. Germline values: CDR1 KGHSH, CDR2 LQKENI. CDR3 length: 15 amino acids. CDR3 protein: CASSTGTGGYGGYTF. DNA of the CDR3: TGTGCCAGCTCCACCGGGACAGGGGGCTATGGTGGCTACACCTTC.

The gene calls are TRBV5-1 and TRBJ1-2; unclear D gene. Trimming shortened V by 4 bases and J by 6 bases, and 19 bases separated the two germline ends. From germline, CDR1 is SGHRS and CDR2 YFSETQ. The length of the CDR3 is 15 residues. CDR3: CASSPTPSEVHGYTF. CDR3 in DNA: TGCGCCAGCAGCCCGACACCTTCGGAGGTCCATGGCTACACCTTC.

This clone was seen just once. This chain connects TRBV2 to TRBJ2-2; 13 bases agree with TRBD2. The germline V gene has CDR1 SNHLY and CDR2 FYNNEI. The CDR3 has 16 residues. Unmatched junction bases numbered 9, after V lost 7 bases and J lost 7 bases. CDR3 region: CASNGLAGAGGGELFF. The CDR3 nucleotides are TGTGCCAGCAATGGACTAGCGGGGGCCGGAGGCGGGGAGCTGTTTTTT. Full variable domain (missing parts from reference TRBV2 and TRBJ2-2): EPEVTQTPSHQVTQMGQEVILRCVPISNHLYFYWYRQILGQKVEFLVSFYNNEISEKSEIFDDQFSVERPDGSNFTLKIRSTKLEDSAMYFCASNGLAGAGGGELFFGEGSRLTVL.

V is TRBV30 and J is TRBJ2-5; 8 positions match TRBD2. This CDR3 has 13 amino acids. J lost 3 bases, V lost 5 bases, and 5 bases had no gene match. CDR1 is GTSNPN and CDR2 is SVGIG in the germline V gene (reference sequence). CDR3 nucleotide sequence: TGTGCCTGGGCGACTAGCGTCAAAGAGACCCAGTACTTC. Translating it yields CAWATSVKETQYF.

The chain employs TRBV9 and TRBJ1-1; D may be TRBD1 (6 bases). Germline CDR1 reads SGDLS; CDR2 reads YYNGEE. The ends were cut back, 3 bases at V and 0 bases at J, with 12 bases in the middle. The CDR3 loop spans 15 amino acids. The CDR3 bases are TGTGCCAGCAGCGCGGATACAGGGTTGAACACTGAAGCTTTCTTT. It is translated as CASSADTGLNTEAFF. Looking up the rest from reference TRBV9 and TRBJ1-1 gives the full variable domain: DSGVTQTPKHLITATGQRVTLRCSPRSGDLSVYWYQQSLDQGLQFLIQYYNGEERAKGNILERFSAQQFPDLHSELNLSSLELGDSALYFCASSADTGLNTEAFFGQGTRLTVV.

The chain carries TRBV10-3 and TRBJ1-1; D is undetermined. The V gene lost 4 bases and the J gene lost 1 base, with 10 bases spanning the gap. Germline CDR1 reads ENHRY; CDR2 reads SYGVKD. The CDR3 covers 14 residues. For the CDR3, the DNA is TGTGCCATCAGTGTGGAGGGTCCGAACACTGAAGCTTTCTTT. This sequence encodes CAISVEGPNTEAFF.

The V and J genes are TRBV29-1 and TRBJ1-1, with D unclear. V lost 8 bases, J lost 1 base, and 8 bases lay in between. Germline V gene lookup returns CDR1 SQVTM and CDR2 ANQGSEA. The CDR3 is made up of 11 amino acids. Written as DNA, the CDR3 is TGCAGCTACTCTTGGAACACTGAAGCTTTCTTT. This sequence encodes CSYSWNTEAFF. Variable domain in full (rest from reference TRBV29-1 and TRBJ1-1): SAVISQKPSRDICQRGTSLTIQCQVDSQVTMMFWYRQQPGQSLTLIATANQGSEATYESGFVIDKFPISRPNLTFSTLTVSNMSPEDSSIYLCSYSWNTEAFFGQGTRLTVV.

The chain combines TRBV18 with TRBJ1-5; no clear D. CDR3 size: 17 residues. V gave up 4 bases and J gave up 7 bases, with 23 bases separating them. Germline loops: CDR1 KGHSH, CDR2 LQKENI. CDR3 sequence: CASSLSSGSAAPQPQHF. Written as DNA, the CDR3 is TGTGCCAGCTCACTCTCCTCAGGCAGCGCCGCCCCGCAGCCCCAGCATTTT.

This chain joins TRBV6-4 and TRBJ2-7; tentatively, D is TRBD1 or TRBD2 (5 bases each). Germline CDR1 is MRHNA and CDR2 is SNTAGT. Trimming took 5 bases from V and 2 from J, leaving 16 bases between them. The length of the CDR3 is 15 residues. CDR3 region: CASSQGPGPAYEQYF. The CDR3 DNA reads TGTGCCAGCAGTCAGGGACCCGGACCGGCCTACGAGCAGTACTTC.

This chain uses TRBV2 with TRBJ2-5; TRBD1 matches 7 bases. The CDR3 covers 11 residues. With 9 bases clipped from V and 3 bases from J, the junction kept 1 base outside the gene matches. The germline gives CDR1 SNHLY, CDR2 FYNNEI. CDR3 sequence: CASTGEETQYF. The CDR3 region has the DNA TGTGCCAGTACAGGGGAAGAGACCCAGTACTTC.

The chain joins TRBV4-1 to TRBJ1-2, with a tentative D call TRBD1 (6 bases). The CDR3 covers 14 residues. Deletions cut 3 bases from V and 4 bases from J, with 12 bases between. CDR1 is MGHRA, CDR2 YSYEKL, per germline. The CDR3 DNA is TGCGCCAGCAGCCACCTCGACAGGTTCTATGGCTACACCTTC. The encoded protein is CASSHLDRFYGYTF.

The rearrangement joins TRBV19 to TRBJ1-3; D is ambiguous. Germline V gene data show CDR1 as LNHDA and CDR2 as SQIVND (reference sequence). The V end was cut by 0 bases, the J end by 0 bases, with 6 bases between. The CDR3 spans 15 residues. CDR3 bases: TGTGCCAGTAGTATAGAGAACAACTCTGGAAACACCATATATTTT. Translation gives CASSIENNSGNTIYF. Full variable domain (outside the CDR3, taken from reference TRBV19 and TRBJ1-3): DGGITQSPKYLFRKEGQNVTLSCEQNLNHDAMYWYRQDPGQGLRLIYYSQIVNDFQKGDIAEGYSVSREKKESFPLTVTSAQKNPTAFYLCASSIENNSGNTIYFGEGSWLTVV.

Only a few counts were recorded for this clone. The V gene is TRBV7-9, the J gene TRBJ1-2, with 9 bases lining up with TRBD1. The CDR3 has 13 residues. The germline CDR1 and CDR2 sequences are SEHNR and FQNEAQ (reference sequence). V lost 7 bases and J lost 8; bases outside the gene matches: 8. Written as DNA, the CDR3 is TGTGCCAGCAACCAACAGGGGGCGCAGGGCTACACCTTC. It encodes CASNQQGAQGYTF.

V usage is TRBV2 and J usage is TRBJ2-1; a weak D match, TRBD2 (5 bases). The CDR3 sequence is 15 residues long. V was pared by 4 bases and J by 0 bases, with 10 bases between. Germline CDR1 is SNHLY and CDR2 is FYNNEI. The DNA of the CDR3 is TGTGCCAGCAGTGGGCTCGGAGGCTCCTACAATGAGCAGTTCTTC. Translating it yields CASSGLGGSYNEQFF.

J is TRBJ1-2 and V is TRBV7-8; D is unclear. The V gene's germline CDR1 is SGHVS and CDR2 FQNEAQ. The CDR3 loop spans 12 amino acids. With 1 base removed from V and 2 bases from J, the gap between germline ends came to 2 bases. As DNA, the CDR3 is TGTGCCAGCAGCTTAGAAAACTATGGCTACACCTTC. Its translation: CASSLENYGYTF.

Here the CDR3 reads CATTNRGSNQPQHF. The CDR3 nucleotides are TGTGCCACCACTAACAGGGGGAGCAATCAGCCCCAGCATTTT. V is TRBV15 and J is TRBJ1-5; 8 bases line up with TRBD1. The V segment lost 7 bases and the J segment 1 base; nucleotides outside the gene matches: 3. This CDR3 region has 14 residues. Germline CDR1 is LNHNV and CDR2 is YYDKDF (reference sequence).

CDR3 protein: CASSLEGLGDEQYF. CDR3 nucleotides: TGCGCCAGCAGCTTGGAGGGGTTGGGGGACGAGCAGTACTTC. The gene calls are TRBV5-1 and TRBJ2-7; D is possibly TRBD1 or TRBD2 (5 bases each). The CDR3 totals 14 residues. Germline CDR1 reads SGHRS; CDR2 reads YFSETQ. The V end was cut by 0 bases, the J end by 5 bases, with 12 bases between.

In DNA form, the CDR3 reads TGTGCCAGCAGTTTACTTTCCAGCGGGAGGTACGAGCAGTACTTC. Amino acids: CASSLLSSGRYEQYF. The V and J genes are TRBV28 and TRBJ2-7; 9 positions agree with TRBD2. Germline values: CDR1 MDHEN, CDR2 SYDVKM. CDR3 length: 15 amino acids. V gave up 2 bases and J gave up 4 bases; unmatched junction bases: 6.

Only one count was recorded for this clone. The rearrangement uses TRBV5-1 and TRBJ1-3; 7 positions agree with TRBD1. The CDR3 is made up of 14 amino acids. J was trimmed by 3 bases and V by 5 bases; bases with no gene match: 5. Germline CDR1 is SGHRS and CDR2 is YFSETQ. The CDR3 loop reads CASRMDRNGNTIYF. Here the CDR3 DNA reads TGCGCCAGCAGAATGGACAGGAATGGAAACACCATATATTTT.